Below, 13 T cell receptor beta chains from the same sample are listed, as sequenced in a study of T-cell memory formation after mild COVID-19. TCRdb re-analysed the 5' RACE reads in MiXCR, keeping a single row per CDR3 protein. The sample contains around 370,000 distinct CDR3 sequences, 21% of which appear only once. Sequenced sample: PBMCs or a T cell subset sorted from them (not recorded which). The receptors here all came from an adult woman who had mild COVID-19 (a few samples of this study predate the infection). Cell type and time point are not known.

The gene calls are TRBV6-5 and TRBJ1-1; D unresolved. Trimming pared 7 bases from V and 6 bases from J, leaving 18 bases between. The CDR3 extends over 14 amino acids. From germline, CDR1 is MNHEY and CDR2 SVGAGI. The CDR3 DNA sequence: TGTGCCAGCACTAATGGGTTTAAGTCAGCTGAAGCTTTCTTT. Its protein product is CASTNGFKSAEAFF.

In nucleotides, the CDR3 is TGTGCCAGCAGCTTAACGGCAGGCCAAAGCTCCTACGAGCAGTACTTC. This encodes CASSLTAGQSSYEQYF. The chain employs TRBV7-9 and TRBJ2-7; D uncertain. The CDR3 length is 16 residues. Looked up from germline, CDR1 is SEHNR and CDR2 is FQNEAQ (reference sequence). The V gene lost 2 bases and the J gene lost 0 bases, with 14 bases spanning the gap.

The chain links TRBV12-3 or TRBV12-4 to TRBJ1-2; 7 bases are shared with TRBD1. The V segment lost 5 bases and the J segment 3 bases; nucleotides outside the gene matches: 9. There are 15 residues in the CDR3. This CDR3 reads CASSPGVRGDYGYTF. CDR3 DNA sequence: TGTGCCAGCAGTCCCGGCGTCAGGGGGGACTATGGCTACACCTTC.

This chain joins TRBV7-2 and TRBJ2-1; 7 nucleotides align to TRBD2. With V trimmed by 3 bases and J by 8 bases, 16 bases remained unmatched. The CDR3 covers 17 residues. CDR1 SGHTA and CDR2 FQGNSA come from the germline V gene. CDR3 in DNA: TGTGCCAGCAGCTTCCGCGGGAGTAGCGGAAGCAGGGATGAGCAGTTCTTC. It specifies CASSFRGSSGSRDEQFF.

The chain recombines TRBV3-1 with TRBJ1-2; no definite D call. This CDR3 spans 14 amino acids. Deletions cut 0 bases from V and 4 bases from J, with 9 bases between. Germline lookup yields CDR1 LGHDT and CDR2 YNNKEL (reference sequence). This CDR3 is CASSQDNGPYGYTF. DNA for the CDR3: TGTGCCAGCAGCCAAGATAATGGGCCCTATGGCTACACCTTC.

This clonotype was seen a handful of times. V is TRBV6-6 and J is TRBJ1-5, with TRBD1 matching over 9 bases. J gave up 3 bases and V 6 bases, and 6 bases lay outside the gene matches. Germline CDR1 MNHNY, CDR2 SVGAGI (reference sequence). The CDR3 contains 15 residues. The CDR3 DNA is TGTGCCAGCAGCCCGGGACAGGGATTCAATCAGCCCCAGCATTTT. It encodes CASSPGQGFNQPQHF.

This clonotype has just a few counts. V and J are TRBV5-1 and TRBJ2-5, with unresolved D. The CDR3 loop spans 13 amino acids. Germline assignment: CDR1 SGHRS and CDR2 YFSETQ. V dropped 2 bases and J dropped 1 base, with 6 bases sitting between them. This chain's CDR3 is CASSFTTQETQYF. Written as DNA, the CDR3 is TGCGCCAGCAGCTTCACTACCCAAGAGACCCAGTACTTC.

The V call is TRBV20-1, the J call TRBJ2-3; 7 bases match TRBD1. This CDR3 region has 14 residues. V was clipped by 2 bases and J by 4 bases; unmatched bases: 6. Germline V CDR1 and CDR2: DFQATT, SNEGSKA (reference sequence). DNA for the CDR3: TGCAGTGCTAGACAAAGTCAGGGGGCAGATACGCAGTATTTT. It translates to CSARQSQGADTQYF.

The chain carries TRBV20-1 and TRBJ2-3, with a weak D call TRBD2 (6 bases). Germline lookup yields CDR1 DFQATT and CDR2 SNEGSKA (reference sequence). The CDR3 is 11 residues long. V was cut by 0 bases and J by 14 bases, with 12 bases left in between. CDR3 DNA: TGCAGTGCTAGAGACGGGCGGGGAGCGTATTTT. Translation: CSARDGRGAYF.

The gene calls are TRBV27 and TRBJ2-7, with 10 nucleotides matching TRBD1. V was pared by 2 bases and J by 3 bases, with 4 bases of the junction left unmatched. Germline V gene data show CDR1 as MNHEY and CDR2 as SMNVEV (reference sequence). The CDR3 totals 15 residues. This CDR3 is CASSLSGTGVYEQYF. The CDR3, as DNA: TGTGCCAGCAGTTTAAGCGGGACAGGGGTCTACGAGCAGTACTTC.

This clonotype was detected only once. CDR3 in amino acids: CASSLTIGGEKLFF. The CDR3 nucleotides are TGTGCCAGCAGCTTAACCATAGGGGGTGAAAAACTGTTTTTT. The J gene is TRBJ1-4, the V gene TRBV7-3, with D tentatively TRBD1 (6 bases). The V and J ends lost 0 bases and 7 bases respectively, with 9 bases between them. In germline, CDR1 is SGHTA, CDR2 FQGTGA. The length of the CDR3 is 14 residues.

This clonotype has a handful of counts. This chain uses TRBV4-1 with TRBJ2-7; a weak D match, TRBD2 (5 bases). Germline V gene lookup returns CDR1 MGHRA and CDR2 YSYEKL. The CDR3 sequence is 12 residues long. The V end was cut by 0 bases, the J end by 7 bases, with 7 bases between. DNA of the CDR3: TGCGCCAGCAGCCAAGAGGGAGTTGAGCAGTACTTC. It translates to CASSQEGVEQYF.

The rearrangement joins TRBV20-1 to TRBJ1-1, with TRBD1 as a possible D gene (5 bases). Germline V gene sequence: CDR1 DFQATT, CDR2 SNEGSKA (reference sequence). V was pared by 5 bases and J by 6 bases, with 13 bases between. The CDR3 is 12 amino acids. CDR3 amino acids: CSAPSGTSEAFF. CDR3 sequence (DNA): TGCAGTGCTCCATCCGGGACCTCTGAAGCTTTCTTT.